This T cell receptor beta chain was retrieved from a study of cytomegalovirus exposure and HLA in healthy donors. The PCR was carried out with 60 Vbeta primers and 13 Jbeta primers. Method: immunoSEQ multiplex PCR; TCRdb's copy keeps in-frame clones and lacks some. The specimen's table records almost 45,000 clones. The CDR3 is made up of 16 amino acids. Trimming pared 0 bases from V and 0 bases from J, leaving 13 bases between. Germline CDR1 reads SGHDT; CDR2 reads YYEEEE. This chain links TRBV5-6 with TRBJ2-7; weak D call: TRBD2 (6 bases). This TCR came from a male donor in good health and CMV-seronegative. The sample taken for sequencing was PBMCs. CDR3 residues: CASSLGGVTNSYEQYF. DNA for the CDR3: TGTGCCAGCAGCTTGGGGGGGGTGACCAACTCCTACGAGCAGTACTTC.